This TCR beta chain was recorded in a study of blood T cell repertoires in COVID-19. The table came from immunoSEQ multiplex PCR; TCRdb's copy has only in-frame clones and leaves some out. The sample includes about 36,000 clones, around 90% of them seen just once. Germline V gives CDR1 MNHNY, CDR2 SVGAGI (reference sequence). The junction had 18 bases not matched to a gene; V was cut back by 5 bases and J by 8 bases. This CDR3 comprises 17 residues. This receptor was obtained from a man aged 55 to 70 with acute or convalescent COVID-19. Material for sequencing was peripheral blood. The chain employs TRBV6-6 and TRBJ2-1; 7 nucleotides agree with TRBD1. The CDR3 DNA follows: TGTGCCAGCAGTCGACCTCAGGGGGTAGCGAGGGGCGATGAGCAGTTCTTC. This translates into CASSRPQGVARGDEQFF.